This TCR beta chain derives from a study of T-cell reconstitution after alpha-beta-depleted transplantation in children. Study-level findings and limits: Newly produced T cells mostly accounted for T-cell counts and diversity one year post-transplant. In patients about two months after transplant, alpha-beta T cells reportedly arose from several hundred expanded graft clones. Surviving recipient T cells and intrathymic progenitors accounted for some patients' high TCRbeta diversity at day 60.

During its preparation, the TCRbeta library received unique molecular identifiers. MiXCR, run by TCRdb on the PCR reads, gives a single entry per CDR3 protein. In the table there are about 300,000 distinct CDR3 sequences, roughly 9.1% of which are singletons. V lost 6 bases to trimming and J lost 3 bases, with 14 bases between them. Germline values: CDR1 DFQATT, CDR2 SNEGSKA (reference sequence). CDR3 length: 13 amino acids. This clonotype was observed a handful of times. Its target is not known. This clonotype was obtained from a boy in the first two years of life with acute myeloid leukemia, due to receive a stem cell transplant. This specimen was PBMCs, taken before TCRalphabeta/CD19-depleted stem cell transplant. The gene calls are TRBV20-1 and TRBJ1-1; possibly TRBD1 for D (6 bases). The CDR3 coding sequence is TGCAGTGCCGGACAGCCAAGGGACACTGAAGCTTTCTTT. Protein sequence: CSAGQPRDTEAFF.